Listed below are T cell receptor beta chains from one sample, sequenced in a study of tumor-infiltrating lymphocytes in primary liver carcinoma. One entry per CDR3 protein, called by TCRdb with MiXCR from the multiplex PCR reads. The table shows approximately 99,000 distinct CDR3 sequences, with roughly 69% occurring only once. The sequenced sample consisted of liver tumor tissue from sampling region 5. These receptors all come from a woman aged 55-70 years with primary liver carcinoma and hepatitis B virus infection. Both conserved end residues are part of each CDR3. D genes are given only for firm matches. Where a row states a size, it is once, few, many or the class of an expanded clone; other rows omit it.

j_call v_call d_call clone_size cdr3_aa cdr3_nt
TRBJ2-2 TRBV6-1 TRBD2 . CARNSGTSVNTVELFF TGTGCCCGCAACTCCGGGACTAGCGTTAACACCGTGGAGCTGTTTTTT
TRBJ1-5 TRBV12-5 TRBD1 . CNSGSGQVDQSQHF TGTAATAGTGGTTCGGGACAGGTAGATCAGTCCCAACATTTT
TRBJ2-3 TRBV12-3/TRBV12-4 . . CASSFSAGMGTDTQYF TGTGCCAGCAGTTTCAGTGCGGGAATGGGCACAGATACGCAGTATTTT
TRBJ2-2 TRBV29-1 . many CSAISDWNTGELFF TGCAGCGCCATATCGGACTGGAACACCGGGGAGCTGTTTTTT
TRBJ1-1 TRBV7-8 . . CASSPRRHFRPKAFF TGTGCCAGCAGCCCCCGTCGGCACTTCCGCCCCAAAGCTTTCTTT
TRBJ2-5 TRBV11-3 TRBD2 . CASSQAGLRETQYF TGTGCCAGCAGCCAGGCAGGGTTGCGGGAGACACAGTACTTC
TRBJ2-3 TRBV11-2 . few CASSLIARSTDTQYF TGTGCCAGCAGTTTAATTGCTAGGTCCACAGATACGCAGTATTTT
TRBJ1-4 TRBV11-2 TRBD1 . CAGSWGDRRTEKLFF TGTGCGGGCAGCTGGGGGGACAGGAGGACGGAAAAACTGTTTTTT
TRBJ2-2 TRBV3-1 . once CASSQEVWVPATPKTTGELFF TGTGCCAGCAGCCAAGAAGTGTGGGTCCCGGCGACCCCAAAAACGACCGGGGAGCTGTTTTTT
TRBJ2-3 TRBV11-2 . . CTSSQALVGRIDTQYF TGTACCAGCAGCCAGGCCCTAGTGGGGAGAATAGATACGCAGTATTTT
TRBJ2-7 TRBV11-2 . . CASSHARHEQYF TGTGCTAGCAGCCATGCTAGACACGAGCAGTACTTC
TRBJ2-7 TRBV20-1 . . CSAVRTSYEQYF TGCAGTGCGGTCCGAACCTCCTACGAGCAGTACTTC
TRBJ2-4 TRBV5-1 TRBD1 few CARSLGQGDKNIQYF TGCGCCCGCAGCCTGGGACAGGGTGACAAAAACATTCAGTACTTC
TRBJ2-5 TRBV11-2 TRBD2 many CASSPSSIQGTGRETQYF TGTGCCAGCAGCCCTAGCTCAATCCAGGGTACTGGGCGGGAGACCCAGTATTTC
TRBJ2-7 TRBV7-9 TRBD1 . CTSSSRQGLREQYF TGTACCAGCAGCTCTCGACAGGGGCTTAGGGAGCAGTACTTC
TRBJ2-3 TRBV6-5 . . CASSLGITQDTRYF TGTGCTAGCAGTTTAGGGATTACTCAAGATACGCGGTATTTT
TRBJ2-7 TRBV11-2 . . CPSSLASGAGGYEQYF TGTCCCAGTAGCTTAGCGTCGGGGGCAGGAGGCTATGAGCAGTACTTC
TRBJ2-7 TRBV6-1 . . CPSSEAFEGHEQYF TGTCCCAGCAGTGAGGCTTTCGAGGGGCACGAGCAGTACTTC
TRBJ1-5 TRBV6-6 . . CASSYWGFEGQPQHF TGTGCCAGCAGTTACTGGGGGTTTGAGGGGCAGCCCCAGCATTTT
TRBJ2-7 TRBV6-2/TRBV6-3 . . CASSPEGAGVNYEKYF TGTGCCAGCAGTCCTGAGGGGGCGGGAGTGAACTACGAGAAGTACTTC
TRBJ2-2 TRBV11-2 . . CASSLLRGVPGELFF TGTGCCAGCAGCTTACTTAGAGGGGTTCCCGGGGAGCTGTTTTTT
TRBJ1-2 TRBV6-1 . many CASSEGSWGTYGYTF TGTGCCAGCAGTGAAGGCTCCTGGGGAACGTATGGCTACACCTTC
TRBJ1-5 TRBV12-3/TRBV12-4 . . CASSFSPLISDQPQHF TGTGCCAGCAGTTTCAGTCCACTGATAAGCGATCAGCCCCAGCATTTT
TRBJ2-7 TRBV29-1 . . CSVAGIQGFSYEQYF TGCAGCGTTGCAGGTATACAGGGATTCTCCTACGAACAGTACTTC
TRBJ1-1 TRBV28 . . CASSLGHTESFF TGTGCCAGCAGTTTAGGTCACACTGAAAGTTTCTTT
TRBJ2-7 TRBV27 . . CASSLGYEQYF TGTGCCAGCAGTTTGGGCTACGAGCAGTATTTC
TRBJ1-5 TRBV2 . . CASHPESSNQPQHF TGTGCCAGCCATCCGGAAAGTAGCAATCAGCCCCAGCATTTT
TRBJ2-7 TRBV7-8 . many CASSLGGARSYEQYF TGTGCCAGCAGCTTAGGAGGGGCTCGCTCCTACGAGCAGTACTTC
TRBJ2-3 TRBV28 TRBD1 . CASHSGQGWDTDTQYF TGTGCCTCGCACTCGGGACAGGGGTGGGACACAGATACGCAGTATTTT
TRBJ2-5 TRBV6-1 TRBD1 . CANSEGTGGAETQYF TGTGCCAACAGTGAAGGAACAGGGGGCGCGGAGACCCAGTACTTC
TRBJ2-6 TRBV7-8 . . CASRDPGANLLTF TGTGCCAGCAGGGACCCTGGGGCCAACCTCCTGACTTTC
TRBJ2-2 TRBV11-3 . few CASSLGKGNTGELFF TGTGCCAGCAGCTTAGGTAAAGGGAATACCGGGGAGCTGTTTTTT
TRBJ2-3 TRBV29-1 . . CSVEALGRVGISTDTQYF TGCAGTGTTGAAGCGTTGGGCAGGGTGGGGATTAGCACAGATACGCAGTACTTT
TRBJ2-1 TRBV11-2 . few CASSLTSPSAREQFF TGTGCCAGCAGCTTAACATCACCGTCCGCGAGGGAGCAGTTCTTC
TRBJ2-4 TRBV5-1 . . CASNPTRGSIAKNIQYF TGCGCCAGCAACCCGACTAGAGGGAGTATTGCCAAAAACATTCAGTACTTC
TRBJ2-3 TRBV10-1 TRBD2 . CTSNEESAGALMNTQYF TGCACCAGCAATGAAGAAAGTGCGGGAGCCCTCATGAATACGCAGTATTTT
TRBJ2-1 TRBV11-3 TRBD2 . CAMSLGTSGKLEEFF TGTGCCATGAGCTTAGGAACTAGCGGGAAGCTTGAGGAGTTCTTC
TRBJ1-1 TRBV30 . . CAWSVTRWDSEAFF TGTGCCTGGAGTGTGACCCGGTGGGATAGTGAAGCTTTCTTT
TRBJ2-1 TRBV29-1 TRBD2 . CSAEETSGASEQFF TGCAGCGCTGAGGAGACTAGCGGGGCCAGTGAGCAGTTCTTC
TRBJ1-1 TRBV6-1 . . CVSSEVVSEAFF TGTGTCAGCAGTGAAGTTGTCAGTGAAGCCTTCTTT
TRBJ1-4 TRBV12-3/TRBV12-4 . . CASSLAGQWAYSNEKLFF TGTGCCAGCAGTTTAGCCGGACAGTGGGCATATAGTAATGAAAAACTGTTTTTT
TRBJ2-1 TRBV4-2 . . CTSGQDGVPHPYNEQFF TGTACCAGCGGCCAAGATGGTGTTCCCCACCCCTACAATGAGCAGTTCTTC